The 26 T cell receptor beta chains below come from one sample, sequenced in a study of OX40 agonist ivuxolimab in advanced cancers. Produced via immunoSEQ multiplex PCR; TCRdb's table is partial and in-frame only. The sample yields about 53,000 clones, 65% to 85% seen once. The sample here was CD4+ or CD8+ T cells sorted from blood, taken in a trial of the OX40 agonist ivuxolimab. Receptor source: an adult with an advanced solid tumor such as melanoma, head and neck, liver or kidney cancer.

The chain links TRBV27 to TRBJ1-1; 8 bases match TRBD1. The CDR3 contains 14 residues. Trimming took 0 bases from V and 9 from J; bases not matched to a gene: 6. Germline V gene data show CDR1 as MNHEY and CDR2 as SMNVEV (reference sequence). The CDR3 protein is CASSLSQGGKQAFF. The CDR3, as DNA: TGTGCCAGCAGTTTATCACAGGGGGGCAAACAAGCTTTCTTT.

The genes are TRBV6-5 and TRBJ1-5; a possible D gene is TRBD1 (6 bases). Trimming took 6 bases from V and 4 from J, leaving 10 bases between them. Germline CDR1 and CDR2: MNHEY and SVGAGI. The CDR3 spans 13 residues. CDR3 sequence (DNA): TGTGCCAGCAGAGGACAGCTAAATCAGCCCCAGCATTTT. Translating gives CASRGQLNQPQHF.

The rearrangement uses TRBV2 and TRBJ1-4; weak D call: TRBD1 (5 bases). V gave up 1 base and J gave up 9 bases, with 9 bases separating them. CDR1 and CDR2 (germline): SNHLY, FYNNEI. This CDR3 comprises 13 residues. As DNA, the CDR3 is TGTGCCAGCAGTGAAGAGGGGCCCCAAAAACTGTTTTTT. Its translation is CASSEEGPQKLFF.

The gene calls are TRBV27 and TRBJ2-3; 8 nucleotides line up with TRBD2. CDR1 MNHEY and CDR2 SMNVEV come from the germline V gene (reference sequence). With 5 bases clipped from V and 0 bases from J, the junction kept 13 bases outside the gene matches. This CDR3 has 18 residues. The CDR3: CASSPPHYSGTSTDTQYF. DNA of the CDR3: TGTGCCAGCAGTCCACCCCACTATAGCGGGACTAGCACAGATACGCAGTATTTT.

The V gene is TRBV11-3, the J gene TRBJ2-3; D might be TRBD1 or TRBD2, each matching 5 bases. V was trimmed by 5 bases and J by 0 bases, leaving 9 bases between them. There are 14 residues in the CDR3. In germline, CDR1 is SGHNT, CDR2 YENEEA. The CDR3 region has the DNA TGTGCCAGCAGCCGGGACGGGAGCACAGATACGCAGTATTTT. The encoded protein is CASSRDGSTDTQYF.

V is TRBV29-1 and J is TRBJ2-2, with D possibly TRBD1 on 5 matching bases. Germline V CDR1 and CDR2: SQVTM, ANQGSEA. The CDR3 contains 13 residues. V lost 8 bases, J lost 0 bases, and 10 bases lay in between. The DNA for the CDR3 is TGCAGCTTCGAGACAGCGAACACCGGGGAGCTGTTTTTT. Protein product: CSFETANTGELFF.

The gene calls are TRBV6-1 and TRBJ1-5; D remains ambiguous. Looked up from germline, CDR1 is MNHNS and CDR2 is SASEGT. V shed 0 bases and J shed 7 bases, with 13 bases lying between them. This CDR3 has 15 residues. For the CDR3, the DNA is TGTGCCAGCAGTGAAGCGCTTTATGGGGTACAGCCCCAGCATTTT. This translates into CASSEALYGVQPQHF.

The chain employs TRBV5-1 and TRBJ1-5; 8 nucleotides align to TRBD1. V lost 0 bases and J lost 1; bases outside the gene matches: 3. Germline assignment: CDR1 SGHRS and CDR2 YFSETQ. The CDR3 has 16 amino acids. Written as DNA, the CDR3 is TGCGCCAGCAGCTTGGGGGACAGGTTGAGCAATCAGCCCCAGCATTTT. It specifies CASSLGDRLSNQPQHF.

This clone was detected a few times. The CDR3 DNA reads TGTGCCAGCAGCGTCGGCGGGAGGGCCCCCTCAGATACGCAGTATTTT. It translates to CASSVGGRAPSDTQYF. The chain links TRBV9 to TRBJ2-3, with 9 bases fitting TRBD2. J was trimmed by 4 bases and V by 2 bases; bases with no gene match: 8. Germline CDR1 reads SGDLS; CDR2 reads YYNGEE. This CDR3 is 16 amino acids long. The variable domain in full, with the rest retrieved from reference TRBV9 and TRBJ2-3, is DSGVTQTPKHLITATGQRVTLRCSPRSGDLSVYWYQQSLDQGLQFLIQYYNGEERAKGNILERFSAQQFPDLHSELNLSSLELGDSALYFCASSVGGRAPSDTQYFGPGTRLTVL.

The chain couples TRBV29-1 to TRBJ2-1, with 8 bases aligning to TRBD2. CDR1 is SQVTM and CDR2 is ANQGSEA in the germline V gene. The CDR3 loop spans 15 amino acids. V was clipped by 8 bases and J by 2 bases; unmatched bases: 11. The CDR3: CSPKPASGPYNEQFF. The DNA of the CDR3 is TGCAGCCCGAAACCCGCTAGCGGGCCCTACAATGAGCAGTTCTTC.

This clone was picked up a small number of times. The chain is built from TRBV19 and TRBJ2-5, with 10 bases matching TRBD1. V shed 4 bases, J shed 5 bases, and the junction held 4 bases outside the gene matches. The germline V gene encodes CDR1 LNHDA and CDR2 SQIVND (reference sequence). This CDR3 region has 14 residues. The CDR3 nucleotides read TGTGCCAGTAGTACGGGACAGGGGCAGGAGACCCAGTACTTC. This translates into CASSTGQGQETQYF.

This chain joins TRBV5-1 and TRBJ2-3; no clear D. The germline V gene encodes CDR1 SGHRS and CDR2 YFSETQ. V lost 1 base to trimming and J lost 2 bases, with 8 bases between them. This CDR3 contains 14 residues. As DNA, the CDR3 is TGCGCCAGCAGCTTGATCCCGAACACAGATACGCAGTATTTT. Protein: CASSLIPNTDTQYF.

The chain employs TRBV5-6 and TRBJ1-1; D is uncertain. The CDR3 spans 14 residues. Germline CDR1 SGHDT, CDR2 YYEEEE. Deletions cut 1 base from V and 2 bases from J, with 9 bases between. CDR3 in amino acids: CASSLTVINTEAFF. The CDR3 region has the DNA TGTGCCAGCAGCTTGACGGTGATTAACACTGAAGCTTTCTTT.

V usage is TRBV6-1 and J usage is TRBJ1-5, with no clear D. The CDR3 consists of 13 residues. Germline-derived CDR1 and CDR2 are MNHNS and SASEGT. The V end lost 1 base, the J end lost 7 bases, and 8 bases lay between the germline ends. Here the CDR3 reads CASSEGPWQPQHF. The CDR3 DNA reads as TGTGCCAGCAGTGAAGGCCCGTGGCAGCCCCAGCATTTT.

The chain employs TRBV5-5 and TRBJ2-3; possibly TRBD1 for D (6 bases). Trimming shortened V by 4 bases and J by 3 bases, and 21 bases separated the two germline ends. From germline, CDR1 is SGHKS and CDR2 YYEKEE (reference sequence). There are 17 residues in the CDR3. The CDR3 sequence: CASSPGQLTTRTDTQYF. Here the CDR3 DNA reads TGTGCCAGCAGCCCAGGACAGCTCACGACTCGGACAGATACGCAGTATTTT.

This clone was found once. V gene TRBV6-5 combines with J gene TRBJ2-5; unclear D gene. The CDR3 covers 14 residues. CDR1 is MNHEY and CDR2 is SVGAGI in the germline V gene. Trimming stripped 5 bases from V and 7 bases from J, with 17 bases between. DNA for the CDR3: TGTGCCAGCAGTGACACAAACGGTGGTGGGACCCAGTACTTC. It is translated as CASSDTNGGGTQYF.

The chain uses TRBV5-8 and TRBJ2-3; D is unresolved. V lost 3 bases to trimming and J lost 4 bases, with 15 bases between them. Per germline, CDR1 SGHTS and CDR2 YDEGEE. The CDR3 is made up of 15 amino acids. This CDR3 reads CASSSQIVGSDTQYF. The CDR3 region has the DNA TGTGCCAGCAGCTCGCAGATCGTCGGGTCAGATACGCAGTATTTT. Complete variable domain (other parts from reference TRBV5-8 and TRBJ2-3): EAGVTQSPTHLIKTRGQQATLRCSPISGHTSVYWYQQALGLGLQFLLWYDEGEERNRGNFPPRFSGRQFPNYSSELNVNALELEDSALYLCASSSQIVGSDTQYFGPGTRLTVL.

This rearrangement joins TRBV29-1 to TRBJ2-5; D not certain. The CDR3 has 13 residues. Germline loops: CDR1 SQVTM, CDR2 ANQGSEA. V was shortened by 4 bases and J by 5 bases, with 14 bases between the two germline ends. The CDR3 DNA sequence: TGCAGCGTTGGGCTGCAAGTATGGGAGACCCAGTACTTC. Its translation is CSVGLQVWETQYF.

This clone showed up just a few times. The rearrangement uses TRBV27 and TRBJ2-7; no reliable D call. V dropped 5 bases and J dropped 2 bases, with 7 bases sitting between them. CDR1 MNHEY and CDR2 SMNVEV come from the germline V gene (reference sequence). The CDR3 is 12 residues long. The CDR3 DNA reads TGTGCCAGCAGTAATATCACCTACGAGCAGTACTTC. Translated, it gives CASSNITYEQYF.

The V call is TRBV2, the J call TRBJ2-1, with D perhaps matching TRBD1 (5 bases). V lost 4 bases and J 2 bases, leaving 6 bases between the germline ends. CDR3 length: 13 amino acids. Germline V gene sequence: CDR1 SNHLY, CDR2 FYNNEI. CDR3 sequence: CASSVGAYNEQFF. The CDR3 DNA sequence: TGTGCCAGCAGTGTAGGGGCCTACAATGAGCAGTTCTTC.

This clone was seen once. The chain has TRBV6-5 and TRBJ1-3; tentative D call: TRBD1 (6 bases). Trimming shortened V by 6 bases and J by 0 bases, and 12 bases separated the two germline ends. The V gene's germline CDR1 is MNHEY and CDR2 SVGAGI. This CDR3 has 15 residues. CDR3 residues: CASSQQTGSGNTIYF. The CDR3 coding sequence is TGTGCCAGCAGCCAACAGACAGGCTCTGGAAACACCATATATTTT.

The chain carries TRBV27 and TRBJ2-7; possibly TRBD2 for D (6 bases). This CDR3 region has 15 residues. V was pared by 6 bases and J by 6 bases, with 21 bases between. Germline V lookup: CDR1 MNHEY, CDR2 SMNVEV (reference sequence). The CDR3 DNA follows: TGTGCCAGCAGCCATAGGAAGGCGGGGAGCTGCGAGCAGTACTTC. This sequence encodes CASSHRKAGSCEQYF.

This clone has just one count. V gene TRBV11-1 combines with J gene TRBJ2-2, with TRBD1 matching 9 bases. CDR3 length: 17 residues. After removal of 4 bases from V and 4 bases from J, the junction contained 10 bases not matched to a gene. Germline CDR1 SGHAT, CDR2 FQDESV (reference sequence). CDR3 region: CASSSSRDRVGTGELFF. Written as DNA, the CDR3 is TGTGCCAGCAGCTCCTCCCGGGACAGGGTCGGCACCGGGGAGCTGTTTTTT.

This clone has more than one count but fewer than ten. The V and J genes are TRBV18 and TRBJ1-2, with D maybe TRBD1 (6 bases). The ends were cut back, 6 bases at V and 7 bases at J, with 21 bases in the middle. This CDR3 has 15 amino acids. From germline, CDR1 is KGHSH and CDR2 LQKENI. CDR3 DNA sequence: TGTGCCAGCTCCGCCGGGCCGACGATGGGGGCTGGCTACACCTTC. It translates to CASSAGPTMGAGYTF.

The chain employs TRBV10-2 and TRBJ2-5; D ambiguous. CDR1 is WSHSY, CDR2 SAAADI, per germline. The CDR3 is made up of 14 amino acids. Trimming shortened V by 3 bases and J by 4 bases, and 12 bases separated the two germline ends. This chain's CDR3 is CASSDRAARETQYF. DNA for the CDR3: TGCGCCAGCAGTGACCGGGCGGCTAGAGAGACCCAGTACTTC.

This clone occurred a few times. The chain has TRBV27 and TRBJ2-2; a weak D match, TRBD2 (5 bases). Germline CDR1 is MNHEY and CDR2 is SMNVEV (reference sequence). The CDR3 covers 16 residues. V was trimmed by 1 base and J by 5 bases, leaving 14 bases between them. The CDR3: CASSLYPVGRTGELFF. CDR3 bases: TGTGCCAGCAGTTTATACCCCGTTGGGAGAACCGGGGAGCTGTTTTTT.